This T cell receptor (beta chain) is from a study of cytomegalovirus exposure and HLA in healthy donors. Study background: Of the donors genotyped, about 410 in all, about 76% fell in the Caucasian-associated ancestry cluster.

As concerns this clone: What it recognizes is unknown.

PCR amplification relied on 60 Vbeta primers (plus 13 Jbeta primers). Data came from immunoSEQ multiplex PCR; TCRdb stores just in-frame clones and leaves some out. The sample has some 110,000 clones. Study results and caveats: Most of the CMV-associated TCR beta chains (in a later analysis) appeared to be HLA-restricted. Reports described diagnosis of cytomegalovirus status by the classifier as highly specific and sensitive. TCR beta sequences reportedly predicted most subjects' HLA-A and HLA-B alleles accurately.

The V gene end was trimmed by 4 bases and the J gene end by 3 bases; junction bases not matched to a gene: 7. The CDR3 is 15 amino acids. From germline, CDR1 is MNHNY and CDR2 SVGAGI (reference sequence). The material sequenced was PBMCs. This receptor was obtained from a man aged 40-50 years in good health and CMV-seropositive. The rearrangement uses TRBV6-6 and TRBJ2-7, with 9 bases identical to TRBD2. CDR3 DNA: TGTGCCAGCAGTTTTAGCGGGAGCCCCAACTACGAGCAGTACTTC. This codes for CASSFSGSPNYEQYF.